This T cell receptor beta chain was sequenced for a study of blood T cell repertoires in COVID-19. Looking at the study overall: Samples taken during acute and convalescent COVID-19 were collected in the United States, Italy and Spain. PBMCs, B-cell-depleted T cells, or T cells provided the cDNA or gDNA that made up the material.

There are a few counts of this clone. Under the authors' procedure: The authors estimated nucleated cell counts from reference gene primer amplification. TCRdb's copy holds only in-frame clones and misses some; the assay was immunoSEQ multiplex PCR. V, J and clone size are those of that table, while D and trimming were read from the DNA. The data contain a few hundred thousand clones, roughly 88% of them singletons. Germline CDR1 and CDR2: DFQATT and SNEGSKA (reference sequence). Trimming removed 3 bases at V and 4 bases at J, with 21 bases between. The CDR3 runs 16 residues. The V call is TRBV20-1, the J call TRBJ1-1; D gene ambiguous. Sequences were obtained from peripheral blood. This receptor was obtained from a man aged 80 or over with acute or convalescent COVID-19. Here the CDR3 reads CSASPEVASLATEAFF. The DNA for the CDR3 is TGCAGTGCTAGTCCCGAGGTTGCCTCATTGGCCACTGAAGCTTTCTTT.